This entry features one TCR beta chain sequence. The source of the sample is a study of blood T cells in healthy people across ages. A second PCR of roughly 7 to 11 cycles used a sample-barcoded 5' primer and a J-beta primer mix. MiXCR, run by TCRdb on the 5' RACE reads, gives a single entry per CDR3 protein. The sample lists around 670,000 distinct CDR3 sequences, about 30% occurring once. CDR3 length: 15 residues. V shed 4 bases and J 10 bases; nucleotides not matched to a gene: 11. Germline V gene data show CDR1 as SGHRS and CDR2 as YFSETQ. The V and J genes are TRBV5-1 and TRBJ2-1, with TRBD2 matching 10 bases. The receptor was derived from a woman aged 80 or over in good health. What was sequenced was blood. The CDR3 protein is CASSQELAGGLEQFF. Here the CDR3 DNA reads TGCGCCAGCAGCCAAGAATTAGCGGGGGGTCTCGAGCAGTTCTTC.